The T cell receptor (beta chain) described here comes from a study of blood T cell repertoires in COVID-19. Clones were sequenced by immunoSEQ multiplex PCR, and TCRdb holds only the in-frame ones, with some missing. In the table there are 200,000 to 250,000 clones, approximately 86% of which are singletons. CDR1 is SEHNR, CDR2 FQNEAQ, per germline (reference sequence). This CDR3 is built from 14 residues. The trim removed 3 bases at V and 0 bases at J, leaving 0 bases unmatched. The source material was PBMCs or T cells enriched from blood (not recorded which). The clonotype was recovered from a woman aged 40 to 55 with acute COVID-19. The V and J genes are TRBV7-9 and TRBJ2-7, with 9 bases aligning to TRBD2. The CDR3 sequence: CASSLTSGSYEQYF. DNA of the CDR3: TGTGCCAGCAGCTTGACTAGCGGCTCCTACGAGCAGTACTTC.